This TCR beta chain was sequenced in a study of blood T cell repertoires in COVID-19. TCRdb keeps only in-frame clones here, not all; method: immunoSEQ multiplex PCR. The sample contains a few hundred thousand clones, approximately 91% of which appear only once. Individuals aged roughly 18 to 95 years were recruited from fewer than 25 US areas. Exposed participants encountered a COVID-19 case during the 2 weeks preceding study entry. Specimen: PBMCs or T cells enriched from blood (not recorded which). This receptor was identified in a woman aged 18-35 years who had been exposed to COVID-19.

The CDR3 coding sequence is TGTGCCAGCAGCAAACAGGGGAATCAGCCCCAGCATTTT. It translates to CASSKQGNQPQHF. This chain uses TRBV5-5 with TRBJ1-5; 7 nucleotides line up with TRBD1. Trimming took 4 bases from V and 4 from J; bases not matched to a gene: 2. There are 13 residues in the CDR3. Germline values: CDR1 SGHKS, CDR2 YYEKEE (reference sequence).